The source of this T cell receptor (beta chain) is a study of CD8 T cells in ankylosing spondylitis. Study results and caveats: Before this, some motif variants had been reported in reactive arthritis synovial fluid and blood.

As to this clonotype: Antigen unknown. At one end the junction does not follow the germline gene, possibly because of a read error.

Via MiXCR, TCRdb re-called the 5' RACE reads, giving one row per CDR3 protein. The table includes 200,000 to 300,000 distinct CDR3 sequences, 32% detected once. The TCR originated in a male donor with ankylosing spondylitis or in good health (not recorded which). The sequencing sample was made of blood, either unsorted or a sorted T cell fraction (not recorded which).

CDR3 loop: CCASYTGSRTFHSPLHF. The CDR3 DNA follows: TGCTGTGCTAGCTACACAGGGTCCCGCACCTTTCATTCACCCCTCCACTTT. The chain employs TRBV20-1 and TRBJ1-6; a possible D gene is TRBD1 (6 bases). Germline CDR1 reads DFQATT; CDR2 reads SNEGSKA (reference sequence). This CDR3 is 17 amino acids long.